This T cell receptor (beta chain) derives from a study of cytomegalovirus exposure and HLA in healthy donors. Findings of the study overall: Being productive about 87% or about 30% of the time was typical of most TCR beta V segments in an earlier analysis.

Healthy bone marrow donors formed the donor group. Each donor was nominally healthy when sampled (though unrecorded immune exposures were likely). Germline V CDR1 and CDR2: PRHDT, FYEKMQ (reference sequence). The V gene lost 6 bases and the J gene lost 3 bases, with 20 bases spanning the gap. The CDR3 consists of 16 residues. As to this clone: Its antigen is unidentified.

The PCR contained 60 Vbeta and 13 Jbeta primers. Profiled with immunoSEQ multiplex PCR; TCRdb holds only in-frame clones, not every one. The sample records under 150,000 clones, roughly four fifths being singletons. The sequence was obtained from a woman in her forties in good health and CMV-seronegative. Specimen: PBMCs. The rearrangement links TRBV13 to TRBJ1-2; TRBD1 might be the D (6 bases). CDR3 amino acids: CASRQLSTGSYYGYTF. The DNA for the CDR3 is TGTGCCAGCAGACAGCTTTCGACAGGATCATACTATGGCTACACCTTC. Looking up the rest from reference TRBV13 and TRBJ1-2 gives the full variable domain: AAGVIQSPRHLIKEKRETATLKCYPIPRHDTVYWYQQGPGQDPQFLISFYEKMQSDKGSIPDRFSAQQFSDYHSELNMSSLELGDSALYFCASRQLSTGSYYGYTFGSGTRLTVV.